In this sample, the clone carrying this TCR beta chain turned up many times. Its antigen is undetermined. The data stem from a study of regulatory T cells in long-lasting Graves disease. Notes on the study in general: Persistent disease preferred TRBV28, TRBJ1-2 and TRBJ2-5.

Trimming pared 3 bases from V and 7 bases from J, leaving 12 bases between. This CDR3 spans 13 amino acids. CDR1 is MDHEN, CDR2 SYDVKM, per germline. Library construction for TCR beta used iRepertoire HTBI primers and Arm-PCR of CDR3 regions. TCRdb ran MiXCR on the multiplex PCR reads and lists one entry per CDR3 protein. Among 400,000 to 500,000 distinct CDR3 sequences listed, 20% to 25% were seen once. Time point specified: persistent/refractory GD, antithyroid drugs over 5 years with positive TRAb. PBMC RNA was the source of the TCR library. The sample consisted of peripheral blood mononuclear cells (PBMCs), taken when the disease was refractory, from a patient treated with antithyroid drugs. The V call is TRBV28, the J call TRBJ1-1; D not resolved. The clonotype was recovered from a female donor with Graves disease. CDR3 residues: CASSFGSGVEAFF. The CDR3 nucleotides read TGTGCCAGCAGTTTTGGGTCCGGGGTTGAAGCTTTCTTT.